The clone carrying this T cell receptor (beta chain) was seen ten or more times. Time point meaning: patch test 1, 2 weeks after DPC sensitization. Treatment of the sample: therapeutic diphenylcyclopropenone sensitization with weekly scalp DPC. The CDR3 sequence is 12 residues long. V was trimmed by 6 bases and J by 2 bases, leaving 10 bases between them. Germline lookup yields CDR1 SQVTM and CDR2 ANQGSEA. This sample is drawn from a study of human T cells and chemical hapten exposure. TCRdb fed the RACE reads into MiXCR, producing one record per CDR3 protein. The data contain approximately 80,000 distinct CDR3 sequences, approximately 8% of them seen just once; the ten biggest clones take up around 1.5%.

Here the sequenced sample was whole blood, taken in connection with sensitization to the hapten diphenylcyclopropenone (DPC). The rearrangement uses TRBV29-1 and TRBJ1-2; D possibly corresponds to TRBD1 (5 bases). The receptor's source is a woman under 40 with alopecia areata. Some clones in this sample may be carry-over from other donors' samples. This CDR3 is CSVGGGNYGYTF. In nucleotides, the CDR3 is TGCAGCGTCGGGGGGGGGAACTATGGCTACACCTTC.